The rows below give T cell receptor beta chains drawn from one sample of a study of STAT3 mutations in large granular lymphocyte leukemia. Method: immunoSEQ multiplex PCR; TCRdb's copy keeps in-frame clones and lacks some. The sample has around 6,600 clones, about a third seen once. The sample was peripheral blood mononuclear cells. These receptors all stem from a woman aged 40 to 50 with T-cell large granular lymphocyte leukemia. Some clones in this sample may be carry-over from other donors' samples. Each CDR3 is given with its conserved first and last residue. Fields, in order: CDR3 protein, V gene, J gene.

CDR3: CASSQGASGAPYEQYF; V: TRBV4-2; J: TRBJ2-7
CDR3: CASRGTRVASYGYTF; V: TRBV27; J: TRBJ1-2
CDR3: CASSLAGLGSEQFF; V: TRBV13; J: TRBJ2-1
CDR3: CASSYRNNSPLHF; V: TRBV5-8; J: TRBJ1-6
CDR3: CASSTGTSGGPSTDTQYF; V: TRBV7-7; J: TRBJ2-3
CDR3: CASSGSTDTQYF; V: TRBV5-1; J: TRBJ2-3
CDR3: CASRRSNTEAFF; V: TRBV19; J: TRBJ1-1
CDR3: CASSPDKTGQGVGYTF; V: TRBV7-9; J: TRBJ1-2
CDR3: CASSYSSENQPQHF; V: TRBV6-6; J: TRBJ1-5
CDR3: CASMNTEAFF; V: TRBV19; J: TRBJ1-1
CDR3: CASSVSRENTEAFF; V: TRBV9; J: TRBJ1-1
CDR3: CASSFPGSLPTQQYF; V: TRBV5-5; J: TRBJ2-7
CDR3: CSSLGTSGDYNEQFF; V: TRBV29-1; J: TRBJ2-1
CDR3: CASSPSPNTEAFF; V: TRBV18; J: TRBJ1-1
CDR3: CASSLDAGWSTEAFF; V: TRBV13; J: TRBJ1-1
CDR3: CASSLAGNTDTQYF; V: TRBV5-6; J: TRBJ2-3
CDR3: CASSAGEGARTEAFF; V: TRBV9; J: TRBJ1-1
CDR3: CASSLDQGGSSYNSPLHF; V: TRBV11-3; J: TRBJ1-6
CDR3: CASRDGYSYEQYF; V: TRBV5-8; J: TRBJ2-7
CDR3: CASSSRTGLSNQPQHF; V: TRBV7-2; J: TRBJ1-5
CDR3: CASSPRREFTYGYTF; V: TRBV14; J: TRBJ1-2
CDR3: CASSPKGQGYEQYF; V: TRBV27; J: TRBJ2-7
CDR3: CASSPGTGGANEKLFF; V: TRBV18; J: TRBJ1-4